Below are 27 T cell receptor beta chains sequenced from a single sample in a study of vaccination and CD4 T cells after COVID-19. Treatment specified: 10-day PBMC culture with coronavirus spike peptide pools or control peptides (ViraFEST assay). These receptors' targets are unknown. Oncomine TCR Beta short-read sequencing was applied to DNA from cultured CD4+ T cells. TCRdb passed the PCR reads through MiXCR, listing each CDR3 protein once. Found here are about 5,500 distinct CDR3 sequences, around 30% of them singletons; the top ten hold more than 20%. Sequenced material: CD4+ T cells from blood, cultured in vitro, taken after SARS-CoV-2 vaccination. These receptors originate from a human donor who had recovered from COVID-19.

This clonotype is classed as medium-sized. CDR3 in amino acids: CASRSTSGGEYF. For the CDR3, the DNA is TGTGCCAGCAGATCAACTAGCGGGGGGGAGTATTTT. The chain recombines TRBV6-2 or TRBV6-3 with TRBJ2-3; TRBD2 aligns across 13 bases. Germline-derived CDR1 and CDR2 are MNHEY and SVGEGT. This CDR3 comprises 12 residues. Trimming took 6 bases from V and 13 from J; bases not matched to a gene: 4.

This clonotype is classed as medium-sized (0.01 to 0.1%). The V gene is TRBV20-1, the J gene TRBJ2-7, with 8 bases fitting TRBD1. Trimming removed 0 bases from V and 5 bases from J; junction bases left unmatched: 6. The V gene's germline CDR1 is DFQATT and CDR2 SNEGSKA (reference sequence). There are 14 residues in the CDR3. In DNA form, the CDR3 reads TGCAGTGCTAGAGAAATAGGGACAGGTAACGAGCAGTACTTC. Encoded protein: CSAREIGTGNEQYF.

The gene calls are TRBV6-1 and TRBJ2-5, with D maybe TRBD2 (5 bases). Germline V CDR1 and CDR2: MNHNS, SASEGT. V was shortened by 5 bases and J by 7 bases, with 14 bases between the two germline ends. CDR3 size: 13 residues. CDR3 protein: CASSTTAGGTQYF. In nucleotides, the CDR3 is TGTGCCAGCAGTACCACGGCAGGAGGGACCCAGTACTTC.

This clonotype was seen only a few times. The chain recombines TRBV11-2 with TRBJ2-5; D unclear. From germline, CDR1 is SGHAT and CDR2 FQNNGV. The ends were cut back, 2 bases at V and 5 bases at J, with 6 bases in the middle. The CDR3 is 12 residues long. The chain's CDR3 is CASSLTLETQYF. The CDR3 DNA follows: TGTGCCAGCAGCTTAACTCTTGAGACCCAGTACTTC.

V and J are TRBV11-3 and TRBJ1-2, with 10 bases matching TRBD1. CDR1 is SGHNT, CDR2 YENEEA, per germline. The CDR3 is made up of 15 amino acids. The V segment lost 5 bases and the J segment 6 bases; nucleotides outside the gene matches: 9. For the CDR3, the DNA is TGTGCCAGCAGCCTGACAGGGGGCCCCTGGGATGGCTACACCTTC. Protein sequence: CASSLTGGPWDGYTF.

A single count supports this clonotype. The chain has TRBV29-1 and TRBJ2-3; D gene unclear. Looked up from germline, CDR1 is SQVTM and CDR2 is ANQGSEA. V was trimmed by 6 bases and J by 2 bases, leaving 6 bases between them. This CDR3 is 11 amino acids long. CDR3 in amino acids: CSVDFTDTQYF. CDR3 in DNA: TGCAGCGTAGACTTCACAGATACGCAGTATTTT.

V is TRBV28 and J is TRBJ2-7; D is uncertain. The germline V gene encodes CDR1 MDHEN and CDR2 SYDVKM. Trimming took off 5 bases at V and 0 bases at J, with 14 bases between the two ends. There are 15 residues in the CDR3. This CDR3 reads CASSTFRSLSYEQYF. As DNA, the CDR3 is TGTGCCAGCAGTACCTTCAGGTCCCTCTCCTACGAGCAGTACTTC.

This clonotype turned up a few times. The chain carries TRBV7-8 and TRBJ1-2; tentative D call: TRBD1 (6 bases). Germline CDR1 SGHVS, CDR2 FQNEAQ. The CDR3 has 16 amino acids. Trimming pared 1 base from V and 4 bases from J, leaving 16 bases between. DNA of the CDR3: TGTGCCAGCAGCTTAGTTGTGGCGGGGGGCGGCTATGGCTACACCTTC. Translation: CASSLVVAGGGYGYTF.

This clonotype was detected a few times. V is TRBV7-8 and J is TRBJ2-1, with D possibly being TRBD2 (6 bases). The V and J ends lost 5 bases and 6 bases respectively, with 11 bases between them. The germline CDR1 and CDR2 sequences are SGHVS and FQNEAQ. This CDR3 is built from 13 residues. The CDR3 DNA sequence: TGTGCCAGCAGCCTATCGGGACTCAATGAGCAGTTCTTC. Translating gives CASSLSGLNEQFF.

This chain joins TRBV14 and TRBJ2-7, with 13 bases aligning to TRBD2. The CDR3 extends over 14 amino acids. V shed 4 bases and J 7 bases; nucleotides not matched to a gene: 4. Germline loops: CDR1 SGHDN, CDR2 FVKESK. This CDR3 is CASSRLAGGNEQYF. The CDR3 DNA reads as TGTGCCAGCAGCCGACTAGCGGGGGGTAATGAGCAGTACTTC.

This clonotype is deemed medium-sized. This chain connects TRBV7-3 to TRBJ1-6; D unresolved. V lost 4 bases, J lost 12 bases, and 10 bases lay in between. Germline loops: CDR1 SGHTA, CDR2 FQGTGA. This CDR3 has 12 amino acids. The CDR3 region is CASSSPPGPLHF. The DNA of the CDR3 is TGTGCCAGCAGCTCCCCACCCGGACCCCTCCACTTT.

This chain joins TRBV9 and TRBJ1-1, with 11 bases matching TRBD1. The CDR3 covers 15 residues. CDR1 and CDR2 (germline): SGDLS, YYNGEE. The ends lost 4 bases at V and 4 bases at J; junction bases unmatched: 6. In DNA form, the CDR3 reads TGTGCCAGCAGCCCAGACGGGACAGGGGGCACTGAAGCTTTCTTT. Its translation: CASSPDGTGGTEAFF.

This clonotype was seen more than once but under ten times. This chain links TRBV6-2 or TRBV6-3 with TRBJ1-2, with D possibly TRBD1 on 5 matching bases. This CDR3 spans 14 amino acids. In germline, CDR1 is MNHEY, CDR2 SVGEGT. V was trimmed by 5 bases and J by 4 bases, leaving 14 bases between them. The CDR3 loop reads CASSPLQGGYGYTF. For the CDR3, the DNA is TGTGCCAGCAGTCCACTCCAGGGAGGCTATGGCTACACCTTC.

This clonotype was counted a few times. The genes are TRBV19 and TRBJ2-7; TRBD1 matches at 9 bases. V lost 5 bases to trimming and J lost 5 bases; unmatched junction nucleotides: 7. This CDR3 is 14 amino acids long. The germline gives CDR1 LNHDA, CDR2 SQIVND (reference sequence). The DNA of the CDR3 is TGTGCCAGTAGTGAGACAGGGGGTGATCACGAGCAGTACTTC. Its protein is CASSETGGDHEQYF. Complete variable domain (other parts from reference TRBV19 and TRBJ2-7): DGGITQSPKYLFRKEGQNVTLSCEQNLNHDAMYWYRQDPGQGLRLIYYSQIVNDFQKGDIAEGYSVSREKKESFPLTVTSAQKNPTAFYLCASSETGGDHEQYFGPGTRLTVT.

The rearrangement uses TRBV20-1 and TRBJ1-5; TRBD1 is a possible D gene (5 bases). Germline V gene lookup returns CDR1 DFQATT and CDR2 SNEGSKA (reference sequence). This CDR3 is built from 12 residues. The CDR3 sequence is CSGRGGNQPQHF. The CDR3 region has the DNA TGCAGCGGGAGGGGAGGGAATCAGCCCCAGCATTTT.

In this sample, this clonotype is medium-sized. This chain links TRBV20-1 with TRBJ1-1; the D is unclear. The V and J ends lost 3 bases and 1 base respectively, with 6 bases between them. The germline V gene has CDR1 DFQATT and CDR2 SNEGSKA (reference sequence). This CDR3 spans 12 amino acids. The CDR3 DNA reads as TGCAGTGCTAGTTTGCAGAACACTGAAGCTTTCTTT. Its translation: CSASLQNTEAFF.

The V call is TRBV10-1, the J call TRBJ1-6, with D unclear. The CDR3 length is 15 residues. The V gene's germline CDR1 is WNHNN and CDR2 SYGVQD (reference sequence). V shed 0 bases and J shed 10 bases, with 13 bases lying between them. This CDR3 reads CASSESGMGKSPLHF. The CDR3 DNA follows: TGCGCCAGCAGTGAGTCGGGAATGGGGAAATCACCCCTCCACTTT.

In its sample, this clonotype was seen a few times. The V call is TRBV7-2, the J call TRBJ2-2; no clear D gene. The CDR3 has 13 residues. V was cut by 2 bases and J by 5 bases, with 6 bases left in between. Germline V gene lookup returns CDR1 SGHTA and CDR2 FQGNSA. CDR3 amino acids: CASSLMRTGELFF. In DNA, the CDR3 is TGTGCCAGCAGCTTAATGCGAACCGGGGAGCTGTTTTTT.

Judged by abundance, this clonotype is medium-sized. The V gene is TRBV20-1, the J gene TRBJ1-1; no definite D call. The CDR3 runs 13 residues. Per germline, CDR1 DFQATT and CDR2 SNEGSKA (reference sequence). The V gene lost 0 bases and the J gene lost 8 bases, with 13 bases spanning the gap. In nucleotides, the CDR3 is TGCAGTGCTAGAGATCGAGGAGGGTTCGAAGCTTTCTTT. Translated: CSARDRGGFEAFF.

CDR3 region: CASLGQAGRRNQPQHF. In nucleotides, the CDR3 is TGTGCCAGCCTGGGACAGGCAGGCAGACGCAATCAGCCCCAGCATTTT. V gene TRBV28 combines with J gene TRBJ1-5; 8 nucleotides match TRBD1. The CDR3 runs to 16 residues. J was trimmed by 2 bases and V by 8 bases; bases with no gene match: 11. Germline CDR1 and CDR2: MDHEN and SYDVKM.

This clonotype was recorded a few times. The chain carries TRBV7-2 and TRBJ2-3; D ambiguous. The CDR3 length is 12 residues. From germline, CDR1 is SGHTA and CDR2 FQGNSA. The V gene lost 5 bases and the J gene lost 6 bases, with 9 bases spanning the gap. The CDR3 protein is CASSLLGDTQYF. As DNA, the CDR3 is TGTGCCAGCAGCCTTTTGGGGGATACGCAGTATTTT.

A few counts support this clonotype. The chain is built from TRBV7-9 and TRBJ2-3; D is ambiguous. This CDR3 region has 15 residues. Germline CDR1 is SEHNR and CDR2 is FQNEAQ (reference sequence). The ends were cut back, 1 base at V and 5 bases at J, with 13 bases in the middle. The CDR3 protein is CASSLEVFLGDTQYF. The CDR3 region has the DNA TGTGCCAGCAGCTTAGAGGTATTCTTGGGAGATACGCAGTATTTT.

This clonotype is labeled medium-sized (0.01 to 0.1%). This sequence joins TRBV7-9 and TRBJ1-2; D call uncertain. V shed 0 bases and J shed 4 bases, with 6 bases lying between them. This CDR3 has 13 amino acids. Germline CDR1 SEHNR, CDR2 FQNEAQ (reference sequence). In DNA, the CDR3 is TGTGCCAGCAGCTTAGCGCAAAGCTATGGCTACACCTTC. Translation: CASSLAQSYGYTF.

To note about this clonotype: The junction departs from germline at one end; a sequencing error may be responsible. The V and J genes are TRBV7-6 and TRBJ2-5, with TRBD2 identical over 7 bases. Germline assignment: CDR1 SGHVS and CDR2 FNYEAQ. The CDR3 covers 14 residues. The CDR3 nucleotides read TGTGCTAGCAGCTTAGAACCGGGAGGAGAGACCCAGTACTTC. Amino acids: CASSLEPGGETQYF.

The rearrangement joins TRBV7-8 to TRBJ2-3, with 11 bases identical to TRBD1. The CDR3 runs 16 residues. The trim removed 5 bases at V and 3 bases at J, leaving 7 bases unmatched. The germline CDR1 and CDR2 sequences are SGHVS and FQNEAQ. The CDR3 spells CASSPWTGGGTDTQYF. As DNA, the CDR3 is TGTGCCAGCAGCCCTTGGACAGGGGGCGGGACAGATACGCAGTATTTT.

The chain carries TRBV28 and TRBJ2-3; D may match TRBD1 or TRBD2 (6 bases each). Trimming stripped 7 bases from V and 3 bases from J, with 14 bases between. Germline assignment: CDR1 MDHEN and CDR2 SYDVKM. The length of the CDR3 is 14 residues. This CDR3 reads CASTGGGTTDTQYF. For the CDR3, the DNA is TGTGCCAGCACTGGGGGCGGGACAACAGATACGCAGTATTTT.

The V and J genes are TRBV19 and TRBJ2-7; TRBD2 matches at 12 bases. Losses at the gene ends were 5 bases for V and 5 bases for J; bases not matched to a gene: 7. The CDR3 runs 15 residues. The germline gives CDR1 LNHDA, CDR2 SQIVND (reference sequence). The CDR3 nucleotides are TGTGCCAGTAGTCAAACTAGCGGGGGGCTGAACGAGCAGTACTTC. Residues: CASSQTSGGLNEQYF.